Following are 8 T cell receptor beta chains from one sample sequenced in a study of identical twins. MiXCR, applied by TCRdb to the 5' RACE reads, yields one record per CDR3 protein. The sample has fewer than 550,000 distinct CDR3 sequences; roughly 13% are singletons. These data also formed part of another study, on yellow fever vaccine responses in identical twins.

Sample: CD4+ T cells sorted from blood. These receptors were taken from a woman younger than 35 in good health.

The gene calls are TRBV29-1 and TRBJ2-7; 9 bases align to TRBD2. Germline V gives CDR1 SQVTM, CDR2 ANQGSEA. V was pared by 4 bases and J by 4 bases, with 11 bases of the junction left unmatched. The CDR3 runs to 15 residues. CDR3 DNA sequence: TGCAGCGTTGGAGCGGGAGGCGAGCGGGGGTACGAGCAGTACTTC. Encoded protein: CSVGAGGERGYEQYF.

This clonotype was seen only a few times. The chain recombines TRBV5-1 with TRBJ2-3, with D unresolved. Germline CDR1 and CDR2: SGHRS and YFSETQ. The CDR3 covers 12 residues. Trimming removed 4 bases at V and 6 bases at J, with 9 bases between. The CDR3: CASSGDLDTQYF. CDR3 nucleotide sequence: TGCGCCAGCAGCGGTGATTTGGATACGCAGTATTTT.

The CDR3 bases are TGCAGTGCTCTCTCTGGCGGGGGGGCCCGCCAAGAGACCCAGTACTTC. Translated: CSALSGGGARQETQYF. The chain employs TRBV20-1 and TRBJ2-5; TRBD2 agrees at 9 bases. Germline CDR1 DFQATT, CDR2 SNEGSKA (reference sequence). The CDR3 spans 16 residues. V trimming: 5 bases; J trimming: 1 base; junction bases outside the gene matches: 11.

This chain joins TRBV7-9 and TRBJ2-1, with TRBD1 matching 7 bases. Germline V gene data show CDR1 as SEHNR and CDR2 as FQNEAQ (reference sequence). This CDR3 is built from 17 residues. The V segment lost 5 bases and the J segment 3 bases; nucleotides outside the gene matches: 13. The CDR3 DNA reads TGTGCCAGCAGCCCTCGACAGGGTTCTATCTACTACAATGAGCAGTTCTTC. Amino acid sequence: CASSPRQGSIYYNEQFF.

The chain links TRBV4-1 to TRBJ2-5; 9 nucleotides match TRBD1. Germline values: CDR1 MGHRA, CDR2 YSYEKL. Germline trimming cut 6 bases from V and 5 bases from J; bases unmatched to any gene: 16. The CDR3 is 17 residues long. The CDR3 sequence: CASSRNGKGQGRETQYF. The CDR3 DNA follows: TGCGCCAGCAGTCGTAACGGGAAGGGACAGGGAAGGGAGACCCAGTACTTC.

This clonotype has at least ten counts. This chain joins TRBV5-1 and TRBJ2-7; D is perhaps TRBD2 (5 bases). The CDR3 length is 14 residues. CDR1 is SGHRS, CDR2 YFSETQ, per germline. With 0 bases removed from V and 4 bases from J, the gap between germline ends came to 11 bases. CDR3 in amino acids: CASSLVGVGYEQYF. DNA of the CDR3: TGCGCCAGCAGCTTGGTGGGAGTAGGTTACGAGCAGTACTTC.

This clonotype was recorded at least ten times. The chain links TRBV5-1 to TRBJ2-3; tentative D call: TRBD1 (5 bases). V was trimmed by 0 bases and J by 4 bases, leaving 12 bases between them. The germline gives CDR1 SGHRS, CDR2 YFSETQ. CDR3 length: 15 residues. The DNA of the CDR3 is TGCGCCAGCAGCTTGGAGGCAGGGCGGTCAGATACGCAGTATTTT. It is translated as CASSLEAGRSDTQYF.

In this sample, this clonotype turned up a few times. The CDR3 region has the DNA TGTGCCAGCAGCAATTCAGGGGTTACGGATCAGCCCCAGCATTTT. As protein: CASSNSGVTDQPQHF. This chain joins TRBV21-1 and TRBJ1-5; the table's TRBD1 call for D was not verified on the DNA. TRBV21-1 has pseudogene status. The CDR3 runs to 15 residues.